The T cell receptor (beta chain) described here comes from a study of T-cell reconstitution after alpha-beta-depleted transplantation in children. A library of TCRbeta sequences, prepared with unique molecular identifiers, was generated. TCRdb reanalysed the PCR reads using MiXCR and keeps one entry per CDR3 protein. The data contain under 35,000 distinct CDR3 sequences, over 15% of them seen just once; the ten biggest clones take up roughly 35%. A note on this clonotype: Its target is unknown.

Study-level results: At around two months after transplant, the alpha-beta T cells were reportedly derived from several hundred expanded clones that came from non-depleted graft cells. At the one-year point after transplant, T-cell counts and TCRbeta diversity were found to come mostly from T cells that had been newly produced. Certain patients had high TCRbeta diversity at day 60, and it came from recipient T cells and thymic progenitors that survived.

V lost 10 bases and J lost 4; bases outside the gene matches: 11. The CDR3 contains 14 residues. The V gene's germline CDR1 is LGHNA and CDR2 YNFKEQ. Sequenced material: PBMCs, mostly from graft donor cells, taken 60 days after TCRalphabeta/CD19-depleted stem cell transplant. The sequence was obtained from a male patient under 10 years old who had a stem cell transplant for acute lymphoblastic leukemia, so the T cells may come from the graft donor. This chain connects TRBV4-2 to TRBJ2-7, with TRBD1 matching 9 bases. CDR3 nucleotides: TGTGCCATGAGCCTCGGGACAGGGTTATACGAGCAGTACTTC. It translates to CAMSLGTGLYEQYF.